This T cell receptor beta chain is drawn from a study of blood T cell repertoires in COVID-19. Study information: The study drew acute and convalescent COVID-19 samples from the United States, Italy and Spain. PBMCs, B-cell-depleted T cells, or T cells provided the cDNA or gDNA that made up the material.

The ends were cut back, 4 bases at V and 4 bases at J, with 19 bases in the middle. The CDR3 runs to 16 residues. Germline loops: CDR1 SGHTA, CDR2 FQGTGA. Per the original data handling: From reference gene primer amplification, estimates of nucleated cell counts were derived. This table comes from immunoSEQ multiplex PCR, and its TCRdb copy is limited to in-frame clones, with some not included. V, J and clone size reflect that table, while D and trimming were determined from the DNA. The sample lists about 81,000 clones, 82% occurring once. The sample comprised peripheral blood. This TCR was recovered from a human donor in a cohort sampled during active COVID-19. The V call is TRBV7-3, the J call TRBJ1-1; D might be TRBD1 (5 bases). For the CDR3, the DNA is TGTGCCAGCAGCTCGGGTGCAGGGATGGATAGCACTGAAGCTTTCTTT. This encodes CASSSGAGMDSTEAFF.